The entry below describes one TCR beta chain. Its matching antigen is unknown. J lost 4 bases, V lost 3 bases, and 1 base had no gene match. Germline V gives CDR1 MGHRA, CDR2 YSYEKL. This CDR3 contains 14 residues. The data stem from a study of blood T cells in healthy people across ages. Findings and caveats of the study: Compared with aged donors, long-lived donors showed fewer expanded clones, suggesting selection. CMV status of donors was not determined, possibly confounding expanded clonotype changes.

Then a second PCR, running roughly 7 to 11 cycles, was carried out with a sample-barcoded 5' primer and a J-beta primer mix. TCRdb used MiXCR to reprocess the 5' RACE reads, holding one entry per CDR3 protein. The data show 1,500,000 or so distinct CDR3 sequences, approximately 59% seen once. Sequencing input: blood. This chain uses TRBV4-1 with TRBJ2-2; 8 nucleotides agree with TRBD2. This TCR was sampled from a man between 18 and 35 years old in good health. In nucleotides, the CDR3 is TGCGCCAGCAGCCATGCGGGGGGCACCGGGGAGCTGTTTTTT. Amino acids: CASSHAGGTGELFF.